The present T cell receptor beta chain was sequenced within a study of blood T cells in healthy people across ages. The authors ran a second PCR of about 7 to 11 cycles using a sample-barcoded 5' primer and a J-beta primer mix. TCRdb ran MiXCR on the 5' RACE reads and lists one entry per CDR3 protein. This sample has around 1,500,000 distinct CDR3 sequences, with under 30% found just once. Comment on this clonotype: Relative to the germline gene, one junction end is altered; a read error may explain this.

The sample comprised blood. This clonotype was sampled from a woman aged 25 to 39 in good health.

The CDR3 region is CVSSLGTAVRSYNEQFF. The CDR3 region has the DNA TGTGTCAGCAGTTTAGGGACTGCCGTTCGCTCCTACAATGAGCAGTTCTTC. This chain connects TRBV12-3 or TRBV12-4 to TRBJ2-1, with D tentatively TRBD2 (6 bases). This CDR3 region has 17 residues.